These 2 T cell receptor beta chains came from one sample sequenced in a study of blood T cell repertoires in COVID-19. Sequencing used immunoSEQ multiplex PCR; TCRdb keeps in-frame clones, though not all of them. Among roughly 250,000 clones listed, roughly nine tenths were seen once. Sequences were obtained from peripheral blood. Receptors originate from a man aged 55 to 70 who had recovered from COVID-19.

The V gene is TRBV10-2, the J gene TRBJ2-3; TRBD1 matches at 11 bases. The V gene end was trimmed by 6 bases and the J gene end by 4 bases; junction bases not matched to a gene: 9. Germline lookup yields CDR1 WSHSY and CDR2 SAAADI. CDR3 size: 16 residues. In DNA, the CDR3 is TGCGCCAGCAGCGATTGGACAGGGGGCATCTCAGATACGCAGTATTTT. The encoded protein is CASSDWTGGISDTQYF.

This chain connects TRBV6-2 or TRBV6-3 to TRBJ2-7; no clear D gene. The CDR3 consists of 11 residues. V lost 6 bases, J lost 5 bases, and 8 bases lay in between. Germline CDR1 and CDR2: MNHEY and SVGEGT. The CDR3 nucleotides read TGTGCCAGCAGCGGTGGCCACGAGCAGTACTTC. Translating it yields CASSGGHEQYF.